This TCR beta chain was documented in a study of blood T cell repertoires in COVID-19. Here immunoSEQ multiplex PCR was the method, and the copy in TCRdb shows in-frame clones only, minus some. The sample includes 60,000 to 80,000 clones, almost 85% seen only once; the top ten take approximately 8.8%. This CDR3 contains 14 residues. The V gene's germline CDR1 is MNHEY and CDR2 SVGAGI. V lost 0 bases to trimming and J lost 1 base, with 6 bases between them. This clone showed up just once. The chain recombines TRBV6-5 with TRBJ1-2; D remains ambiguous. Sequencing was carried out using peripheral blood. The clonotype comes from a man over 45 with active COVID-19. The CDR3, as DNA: TGTGCCAGCAGTTACTCACGGGATAACTATGGCTACACCTTC. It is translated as CASSYSRDNYGYTF.